The sequence of this T cell receptor (beta chain) was determined in a study of blood T cells in healthy people across ages. V lost 0 bases to trimming and J lost 5 bases, with 16 bases between them. The CDR3 runs 16 residues. Per germline, CDR1 SGHTA and CDR2 FQGTGA. Using a J-beta primer mix together with a sample-barcoded 5' primer, a second PCR was run for roughly 7 to 11 cycles. Every cDNA was tagged by a template-switch adaptor with 12 random nucleotides. Sequencing of every sample gave 3 million or more CDR3-containing paired-end reads. MiXCR, applied by TCRdb to the 5' RACE reads, yields one record per CDR3 protein. The sample contains 730,000 or so distinct CDR3 sequences, 40% to 45% of which appear only once.

The sequenced sample was blood. The sequence was obtained from a woman aged 55 to 70 in good health. The chain links TRBV7-3 to TRBJ1-1, with TRBD1 as a possible D gene (5 bases). The CDR3 sequence is CASSLTGGREGTEAFF. DNA for the CDR3: TGTGCCAGCAGCTTAACGGGGGGAAGGGAGGGAACTGAAGCTTTCTTT.